The sequence of this TCR beta chain was determined in a study of T cells in Graves' hyperthyroidism and ophthalmopathy. Findings and limits, study-wide: A median around 6.4 months before onset, the model predicted ophthalmopathy.

V lost 3 bases, J lost 5 bases, and 31 bases stayed unmatched. The germline V gene has CDR1 SSHAT and CDR2 FNYEAQ (reference sequence). The length of the CDR3 is 23 residues. This clonotype occurred a few times. Its specificity is unknown. It was uncontrolled infection, other autoimmune disease, pregnancy or lactation that excluded patients. PBMCs stemmed from more than 7.5 ml fresh peripheral blood. RNA transcripts gave rise to amplified TCR beta CDR3 regions. The study used the HTBI primer set for a first-round RT-PCR of the TCR CDR3. TCRdb used MiXCR to reprocess the multiplex PCR reads, holding one entry per CDR3 protein. The sample includes more than 500,000 distinct CDR3 sequences, roughly 14% seen only once; the top ten take 4.3%.

Sequencing used blood. This receptor was obtained from a woman between 40 and 55 years old with Graves' ophthalmopathy. This chain joins TRBV7-7 and TRBJ2-5, with 9 bases that match TRBD1. The CDR3 coding sequence is TGTGCCAGCAGCTTCCAGGGGGACAGGGATAGTTCGGGAGGCTCTCTACTTTTTGAGACCCAGTACTTC. Amino acids: CASSFQGDRDSSGGSLLFETQYF.